This paragraph reports one TCR beta chain. Its antigen remains unknown. 5'RACE with constant-segment primers yielded barcoded, UMI-tagged TCR alpha and TCR beta cDNA libraries. TCRdb itself ran the 5' RACE reads through MiXCR, one entry per CDR3 protein. The profile covers 450,000 to 700,000 distinct CDR3 sequences, with under 20% appearing a single time and 12% taken by the ten largest. The sample originates from a study of T-cell memory formation after mild COVID-19. General study results and limits: Shrinking CD4+ clones were chiefly CM and EM; CD8+ ones were chiefly EMRA.

The V gene end was trimmed by 7 bases and the J gene end by 9 bases; junction bases not matched to a gene: 12. CDR3 size: 15 residues. The V gene's germline CDR1 is LNHDA and CDR2 SQIVND (reference sequence). The rearrangement links TRBV19 to TRBJ2-1; 10 bases match TRBD2. The sequenced sample consisted of PBMCs or a T cell subset sorted from them (not recorded which). This receptor was taken from an adult woman who had mild COVID-19 (a few samples of this study predate the infection). Cell type and time point are not known. The CDR3 sequence: CASNVLAGVQGEQFF. The CDR3, as DNA: TGTGCCAGTAACGTTCTAGCGGGAGTTCAGGGTGAGCAGTTCTTC. Drawing the rest from reference TRBV19 and TRBJ2-1, the complete variable domain is DGGITQSPKYLFRKEGQNVTLSCEQNLNHDAMYWYRQDPGQGLRLIYYSQIVNDFQKGDIAEGYSVSREKKESFPLTVTSAQKNPTAFYLCASNVLAGVQGEQFFGPGTRLTVL.